This TCR beta chain derives from a study of blood T cell repertoires in COVID-19 (TCRdb year 2020). A note on the overall study: The collaborator samples originated in the United States, Italy and Spain and spanned the acute and convalescent phases of COVID-19. The repertoires were made available in a free public database intended to serve as a resource for research on the immune response to SARS-CoV-2. The dataset comprised deeply sampled blood TCRbeta repertoires from subjects exposed to, actively infected with, or recovered from COVID-19. Samples came from the ongoing ImmuneRACE study (first 160 participants) plus 1,254 subjects from 6 global collaborators. Where available, HLA class I and class II types were obtained from metadata supplied by the sample provider rather than from assay-based typing. The prospective study material was composed of cDNA or gDNA derived from T cells, B-cell-depleted T cells, or PBMCs. Nearly every sample came with metadata listing a de-identified subject ID, COVID-19 status, age in years and sex.

TCRbeta CDR3 regions were amplified from genomic DNA using the immunoSEQ Assay, a bias-controlled multiplex PCR. Under the source paper's analysis protocol: Nucleated cell counts per sample were estimated from amplification of reference gene primers within the assay. Sequence reads were collapsed and filtered to measure the absolute abundance of every unique TCRbeta CDR3 rearrangement. For each sample, productive Simpson clonality was calculated by taking the square root of Simpson's diversity index across productive rearrangements. Imported from immuneACCESS, the table was reduced by TCRdb to in-frame sequences with V and J called. These copies leave out some clones; in studies compared against another copy, an unresolved V gene accounts for under half, and the cause of the remainder is not known. V, J and clone size derive from that table, while D and trimming were established from the DNA sequence. In this sample the table shows about 270,000 clones, approximately 88% of which occur a single time. The ten largest clonotypes hold 1% to 1.5% of the sample.

The CDR3, from cysteine to phenylalanine, totals 13 residues. Only the CDR3 portion is preserved as DNA: 39 bases, with reading frame beginning at the first base. For CDR1 and CDR2, the germline V gene (reference sequence) lists LNHDA and SQIVND. Deletion took 5 bases off V and 6 bases off J, with a span of 12 bases between the germline ends. Broad study findings and their caveats: The amount of clinical and demographic metadata varied by source and participant and was provided uncurated.

Enrolling through a virtual design, the prospective study's participants ranged in age from roughly 18 to 95 years and lived across roughly 24 United States geographic areas. Cohort assignment in the prospective study relied on participant-reported clinical history from a screening survey and a study questionnaire. In the prospective study, whole blood, serum and a nasopharyngeal or oropharyngeal swab were collected from each participant by mobile phlebotomists. Participants in the prospective study had the option to provide additional blood draws and questionnaires over a roughly 2-month period. Prospective study blood samples were shipped either frozen or at room temperature before DNA extraction. A note on this clone: Its target antigen remains unknown. It has no much larger one-base neighbor in the sample; base qualities were not kept.

Sequencing input: PBMCs or T cells enriched from blood (not recorded which). The rearranged chain carries TRBV19 and TRBJ2-3; TRBD1 is perhaps the D gene, given 6 matching bases. This TCR derives from a woman aged 40 to 50 with acute COVID-19. The CDR3 reads as follows: CASSEQGSDTQYF. In nucleotides, the sequence is TGTGCCAGTAGTGAACAGGGTTCCGATACGCAGTATTTT. Here the CDR3 is joined to the reference TRBV19 and TRBJ2-3 genes, and the full variable domain is: DGGITQSPKYLFRKEGQNVTLSCEQNLNHDAMYWYRQDPGQGLRLIYYSQIVNDFQKGDIAEGYSVSREKKESFPLTVTSAQKNPTAFYLCASSEQGSDTQYFGPGTRLTVL.